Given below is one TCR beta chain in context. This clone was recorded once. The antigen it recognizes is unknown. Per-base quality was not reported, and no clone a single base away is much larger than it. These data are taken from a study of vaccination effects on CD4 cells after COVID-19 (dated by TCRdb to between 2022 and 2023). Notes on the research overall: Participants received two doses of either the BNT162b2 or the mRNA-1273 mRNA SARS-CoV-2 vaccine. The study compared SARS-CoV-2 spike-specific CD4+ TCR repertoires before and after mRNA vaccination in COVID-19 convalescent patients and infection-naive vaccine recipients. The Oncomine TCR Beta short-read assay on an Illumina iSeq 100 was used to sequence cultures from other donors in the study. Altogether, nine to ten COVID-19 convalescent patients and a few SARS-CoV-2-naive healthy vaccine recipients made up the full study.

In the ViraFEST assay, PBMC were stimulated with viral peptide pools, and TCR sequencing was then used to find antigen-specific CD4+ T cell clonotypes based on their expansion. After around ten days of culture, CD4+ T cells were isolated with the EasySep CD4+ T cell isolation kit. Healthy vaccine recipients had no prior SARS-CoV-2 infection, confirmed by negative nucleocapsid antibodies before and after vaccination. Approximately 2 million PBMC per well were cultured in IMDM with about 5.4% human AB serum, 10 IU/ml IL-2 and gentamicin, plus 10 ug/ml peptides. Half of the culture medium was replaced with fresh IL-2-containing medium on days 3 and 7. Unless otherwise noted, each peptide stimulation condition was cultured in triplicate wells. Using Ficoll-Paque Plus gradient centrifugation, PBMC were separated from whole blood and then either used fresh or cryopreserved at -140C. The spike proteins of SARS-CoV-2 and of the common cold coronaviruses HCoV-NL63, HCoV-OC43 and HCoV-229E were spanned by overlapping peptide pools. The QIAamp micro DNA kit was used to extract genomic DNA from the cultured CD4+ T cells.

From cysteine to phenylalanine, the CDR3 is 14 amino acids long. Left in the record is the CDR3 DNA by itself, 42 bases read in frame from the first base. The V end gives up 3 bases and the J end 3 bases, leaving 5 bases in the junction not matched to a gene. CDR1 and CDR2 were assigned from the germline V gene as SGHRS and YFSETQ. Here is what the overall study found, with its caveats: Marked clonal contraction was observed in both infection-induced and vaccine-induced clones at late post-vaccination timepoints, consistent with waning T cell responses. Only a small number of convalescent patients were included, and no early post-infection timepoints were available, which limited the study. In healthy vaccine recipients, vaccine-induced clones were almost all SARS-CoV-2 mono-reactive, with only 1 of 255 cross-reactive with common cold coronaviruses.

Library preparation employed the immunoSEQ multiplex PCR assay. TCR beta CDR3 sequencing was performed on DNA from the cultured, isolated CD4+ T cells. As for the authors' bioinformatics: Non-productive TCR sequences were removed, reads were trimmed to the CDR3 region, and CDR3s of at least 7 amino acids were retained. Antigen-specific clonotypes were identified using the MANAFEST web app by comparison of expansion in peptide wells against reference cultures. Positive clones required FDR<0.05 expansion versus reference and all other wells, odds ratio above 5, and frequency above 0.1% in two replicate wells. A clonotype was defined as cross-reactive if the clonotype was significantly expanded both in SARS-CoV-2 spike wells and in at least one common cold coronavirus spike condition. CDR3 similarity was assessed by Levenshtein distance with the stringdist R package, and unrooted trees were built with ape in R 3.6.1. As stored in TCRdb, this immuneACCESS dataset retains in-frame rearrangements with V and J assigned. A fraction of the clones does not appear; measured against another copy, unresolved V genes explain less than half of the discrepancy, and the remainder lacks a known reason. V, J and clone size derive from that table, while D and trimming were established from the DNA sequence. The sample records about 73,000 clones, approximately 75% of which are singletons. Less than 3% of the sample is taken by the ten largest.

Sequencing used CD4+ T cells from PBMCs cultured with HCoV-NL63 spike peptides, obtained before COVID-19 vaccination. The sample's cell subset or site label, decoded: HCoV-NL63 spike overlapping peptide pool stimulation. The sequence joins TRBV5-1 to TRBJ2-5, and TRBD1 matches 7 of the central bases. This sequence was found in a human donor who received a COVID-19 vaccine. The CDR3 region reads CASSSRQGEETQYF. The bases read TGCGCCAGCAGCTCACGACAGGGAGAAGAGACCCAGTACTTC.